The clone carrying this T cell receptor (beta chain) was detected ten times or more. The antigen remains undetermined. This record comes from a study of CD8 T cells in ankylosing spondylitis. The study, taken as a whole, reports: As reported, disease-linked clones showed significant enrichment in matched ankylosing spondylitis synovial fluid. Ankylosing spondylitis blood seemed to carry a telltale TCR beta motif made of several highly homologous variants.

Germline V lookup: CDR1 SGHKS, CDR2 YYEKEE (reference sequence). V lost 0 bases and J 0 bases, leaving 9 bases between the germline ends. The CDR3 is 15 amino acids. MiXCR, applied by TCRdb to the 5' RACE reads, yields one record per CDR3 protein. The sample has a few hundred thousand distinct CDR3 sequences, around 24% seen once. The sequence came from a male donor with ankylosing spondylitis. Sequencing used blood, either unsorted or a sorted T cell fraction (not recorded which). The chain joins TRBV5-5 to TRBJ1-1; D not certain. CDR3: CASSLGGELNTEAFF. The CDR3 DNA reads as TGTGCCAGCAGCTTGGGTGGTGAGCTGAACACTGAAGCTTTCTTT.